The rows below give T cell receptor beta chains drawn from one sample of a study of read filtering for tumor transcriptome and immune sequencing. TCRdb reprocessed the reads with MiXCR, giving one entry per CDR3 protein. The sample holds about 24,000 distinct CDR3 sequences, about 22% seen once. Sequencing used a population of CD138-negative cells sorted from bone marrow. These receptors all stem from a donor older than 35 with multiple myeloma. CDR3s include the opening cysteine and the closing phenylalanine or tryptophan. Fields, in order: D gene, J gene, V gene, clone size, CDR3 DNA, CDR3 protein. A D gene is named only where the DNA matches it firmly. Only part of the rows carry a size: once, few, many, or a class if the clone is expanded.

d_gene: TRBD1
j_gene: TRBJ1-2
v_gene: TRBV6-6
abundance: few
CDR3nt: TGTGCCAGCAGACCCCAGGGGGGGGGCTACACCTTC
CDR3aa: CASRPQGGGYTF

d_gene: .
j_gene: TRBJ2-3
v_gene: TRBV7-2
abundance: many
CDR3nt: TGTGCCAGCAGCTTATCAGCCACAGATACGCAGTATTTT
CDR3aa: CASSLSATDTQYF

d_gene: TRBD1
j_gene: TRBJ1-1
v_gene: TRBV20-1
abundance: many
CDR3nt: TGCAGTGCTAGGGACACAGGGGGCACTGAAGCTTTCTTT
CDR3aa: CSARDTGGTEAFF

d_gene: .
j_gene: TRBJ1-6
v_gene: TRBV5-1
abundance: .
CDR3nt: TGCGCCAGCAGCTTGGTGGGGGCCATCCCCGGCTCACCCCTCCACTTT
CDR3aa: CASSLVGAIPGSPLHF

d_gene: .
j_gene: TRBJ2-3
v_gene: TRBV15
abundance: .
CDR3nt: TGTGCCACCAGCAGAGATCAGGAAGATACGCAGTATTTT
CDR3aa: CATSRDQEDTQYF

d_gene: .
j_gene: TRBJ2-1
v_gene: TRBV14
abundance: many
CDR3nt: TGTGCCAGCAGCCAACCTGGCTCTGCTGAGCAGTTCTTC
CDR3aa: CASSQPGSAEQFF

d_gene: TRBD2
j_gene: TRBJ2-1
v_gene: TRBV7-9
abundance: few
CDR3nt: TGTGCCAGCAGCTCCCTAGCGGGGGGGCCGGACAATGAGCAGTTCTTC
CDR3aa: CASSSLAGGPDNEQFF

d_gene: .
j_gene: TRBJ2-7
v_gene: TRBV27
abundance: many
CDR3nt: TGTGCCAGCAGCCCCCCCGGGGAGCAGTACTTC
CDR3aa: CASSPPGEQYF

d_gene: TRBD1
j_gene: TRBJ2-7
v_gene: TRBV7-9
abundance: many
CDR3nt: TGTGCCAGCAGCTATGGAACCGGGACAGGGGCCTACGAGCAGTACTTC
CDR3aa: CASSYGTGTGAYEQYF

d_gene: .
j_gene: TRBJ1-4
v_gene: TRBV18
abundance: many
CDR3nt: TGTGCCAGCTCGCTCGATCAGCGGGAAAAACTGTTTTTT
CDR3aa: CASSLDQREKLFF

d_gene: .
j_gene: TRBJ1-1
v_gene: TRBV14
abundance: few
CDR3nt: TGTGCCAGCAGGGGTAGGGGCTACACTGAAGCTTTCTTT
CDR3aa: CASRGRGYTEAFF

d_gene: .
j_gene: TRBJ2-2
v_gene: TRBV11-1
abundance: .
CDR3nt: TGTGCCAGCAGCCACATCGGACAGAACACCGGGGAGCTGTTTTTT
CDR3aa: CASSHIGQNTGELFF

d_gene: .
j_gene: TRBJ2-3
v_gene: TRBV2
abundance: many
CDR3nt: TGTGCCAGCACGAGTAGCACAGATACGCAGTATTTT
CDR3aa: CASTSSTDTQYF

d_gene: TRBD1
j_gene: TRBJ1-1
v_gene: TRBV2
abundance: many
CDR3nt: TGTGCCAGCAGTGGACAGGGGCGTCTTGAAGCTTTCTTT
CDR3aa: CASSGQGRLEAFF

d_gene: .
j_gene: TRBJ2-5
v_gene: TRBV12-3/TRBV12-4
abundance: few
CDR3nt: TGTGCCAGCAGTTCCCTAGCTAGCGAGGAGACCCAGTACTTC
CDR3aa: CASSSLASEETQYF

d_gene: TRBD1
j_gene: TRBJ2-7
v_gene: TRBV28
abundance: few
CDR3nt: TGTGCCAGCAGGTCTACAGGGGAGTGGTACTTC
CDR3aa: CASRSTGEWYF

d_gene: .
j_gene: TRBJ1-5
v_gene: TRBV12-3/TRBV12-4
abundance: .
CDR3nt: TGTGCCAGCAGTTTGGGAGGGGGAGGTCAGCCCCAGCATTTT
CDR3aa: CASSLGGGGQPQHF

d_gene: TRBD1
j_gene: TRBJ1-4
v_gene: TRBV15
abundance: many
CDR3nt: TGTGCCACCAGCCCCAGACAGGGGCTGAATGAAAAACTGTTTTTT
CDR3aa: CATSPRQGLNEKLFF

d_gene: .
j_gene: TRBJ2-3
v_gene: TRBV28
abundance: many
CDR3nt: TGTGCCAGTCAGTTTGTAGGGGGCACAGATACGCAGTATTTT
CDR3aa: CASQFVGGTDTQYF

d_gene: TRBD2
j_gene: TRBJ2-1
v_gene: TRBV20-1
abundance: medium-sized
CDR3nt: TGCAGTGCTAGATCATCCTTCAGAGGCGGGGGGCTGGACAATGAGCAGTTCTTC
CDR3aa: CSARSSFRGGGLDNEQFF

d_gene: TRBD1
j_gene: TRBJ1-2
v_gene: TRBV6-1
abundance: many
CDR3nt: TGTGCCAGCAGTGCAGGTCGAGCGGACAGGGCAGGCTATGACTACACCTTC
CDR3aa: CASSAGRADRAGYDYTF

d_gene: .
j_gene: TRBJ2-1
v_gene: TRBV7-3
abundance: many
CDR3nt: TGTGCCAGCAGCATGGAGGGGAGCTCCTACAATGAGCAGTTCTTC
CDR3aa: CASSMEGSSYNEQFF

d_gene: .
j_gene: TRBJ1-5
v_gene: TRBV12-3/TRBV12-4
abundance: .
CDR3nt: TGTGCCAGCAGCATAAGAGGGGGTAGCAATCGGCCCCGGCATTTT
CDR3aa: CASSIRGGSNRPRHF

d_gene: .
j_gene: TRBJ2-2
v_gene: TRBV19
abundance: many
CDR3nt: TGTGCCAGTAGTATAGATAGGGGCTCCGGGGAGCTGTTTTTT
CDR3aa: CASSIDRGSGELFF

d_gene: .
j_gene: TRBJ2-1
v_gene: TRBV19
abundance: medium-sized
CDR3nt: TGTGCCAGTAGCCCGTCAGGGTCCTACAATGAGCAGTTCTTC
CDR3aa: CASSPSGSYNEQFF

d_gene: TRBD1
j_gene: TRBJ2-5
v_gene: TRBV30
abundance: many
CDR3nt: TGTGCCTGGAGTGTAGGACAGGCCAAGCGGGAGACCCAGTACTTC
CDR3aa: CAWSVGQAKRETQYF